The 22 T cell receptor beta chains reported below all come from one sample, sequenced in a study of T cell responses to AZD1222 COVID-19 vaccine. Repertoires were generated with immunoSEQ multiplex PCR, while TCRdb's copy carries only in-frame clones and drops some. The sample carries nearly 90,000 clones, roughly 87% recorded once. Here the sequenced sample was peripheral blood, taken on day 0 of AZD1222 vaccination. Source of these receptors: an adult in good health.

The chain combines TRBV28 with TRBJ1-2, with 8 bases that match TRBD1. Germline-derived CDR1 and CDR2 are MDHEN and SYDVKM. V was clipped by 4 bases and J by 4 bases; unmatched bases: 5. The CDR3 runs 14 residues. CDR3 in amino acids: CASSSQGVIYGYTF. The DNA for the CDR3 is TGTGCCAGCAGTTCACAGGGGGTAATCTATGGCTACACCTTC.

The V and J genes are TRBV11-3 and TRBJ1-2; D not resolved. Trimming shortened V by 5 bases and J by 5 bases, and 6 bases separated the two germline ends. CDR1 SGHNT and CDR2 YENEEA come from the germline V gene. The CDR3 has 11 amino acids. CDR3 coding DNA: TGTGCCAGCAGCCACCTATATGGCTACACCTTC. Amino acids: CASSHLYGYTF. The full variable domain, rest sourced from reference TRBV11-3 and TRBJ1-2, is EAGVVQSPRYKIIEKKQPVAFWCNPISGHNTLYWYLQNLGQGPELLIRYENEEAVDDSQLPKDRFSAERLKGVDSTLKIQPAELGDSAVYLCASSHLYGYTFGSGTRLTVV.

The V gene is TRBV4-1, the J gene TRBJ2-7, with 10 bases aligning to TRBD2. The V segment lost 0 bases and the J segment 5 bases; nucleotides outside the gene matches: 16. Per the germline V gene, CDR1 is MGHRA and CDR2 is YSYEKL. The CDR3 totals 19 residues. CDR3 sequence reads: CASSQDRGPGSSGRNEQYF. The CDR3 nucleotides read TGCGCCAGCAGCCAAGATAGGGGACCGGGCTCTAGCGGGAGAAACGAGCAGTACTTC.

The chain joins TRBV5-1 to TRBJ2-2, with D hard to call. Trimming took 1 base from V and 0 from J, leaving 7 bases between them. CDR1 is SGHRS, CDR2 YFSETQ, per germline. The CDR3 length is 15 residues. For the CDR3, the DNA is TGCGCCAGCAGCTTGACCATCGCGAACACCGGGGAGCTGTTTTTT. Translated, it gives CASSLTIANTGELFF.

The V gene is TRBV25-1, the J gene TRBJ2-3, with TRBD2 matching over 11 bases. In germline, CDR1 is MGHDK, CDR2 SYGVNS. This CDR3 region has 14 residues. V was clipped by 3 bases and J by 9 bases; unmatched bases: 5. The DNA for the CDR3 is TGTGCCAGCAGTGACTCGTCTAGCGGGAGGACGCAGTATTTT. Amino acid sequence: CASSDSSSGRTQYF.

The CDR3 sequence is CASSPRAGSNTEAFF. The CDR3 DNA reads TGTGCCAGCTCACCAAGAGCGGGCTCAAACACTGAAGCTTTCTTT. The chain is built from TRBV18 and TRBJ1-1; D uncertain. Trimming pared 2 bases from V and 2 bases from J, leaving 12 bases between. CDR3 length equals 15 residues. Looked up from germline, CDR1 is KGHSH and CDR2 is LQKENI.

The chain uses TRBV28 and TRBJ1-5; weak D call: TRBD1 (5 bases). Germline loops: CDR1 MDHEN, CDR2 SYDVKM. The CDR3 covers 18 residues. V lost 3 bases and J lost 0, with 18 bases in between. In nucleotides, the CDR3 is TGTGCCAGCAGTTTTGGGGTAGGTGGGGGGGTTAGCAATCAGCCCCAGCATTTT. Amino acid sequence: CASSFGVGGGVSNQPQHF.

This chain links TRBV9 with TRBJ1-1; 7 bases match TRBD1. In germline, CDR1 is SGDLS, CDR2 YYNGEE. The CDR3 contains 14 residues. J was trimmed by 2 bases and V by 3 bases; bases with no gene match: 4. The CDR3 region is CASSAGQINTEAFF. DNA of the CDR3: TGTGCCAGCAGCGCGGGACAGATAAACACTGAAGCTTTCTTT.

The chain combines TRBV28 with TRBJ1-6; 7 bases map to TRBD1. V lost 2 bases, J lost 7 bases, and 5 bases stayed unmatched. Germline CDR1 MDHEN, CDR2 SYDVKM. CDR3 size: 15 residues. The CDR3 bases are TGTGCCAGCAGTTTACCGGACAGGTTAAATTCACCCCTCCACTTT. It translates to CASSLPDRLNSPLHF.

This clone was detected only once. V is TRBV11-2 and J is TRBJ2-1; 7 bases fit TRBD1. V dropped 1 base and J dropped 9; count of bases not matched to a gene: 15. This CDR3 is built from 17 residues. Looked up from germline, CDR1 is SGHAT and CDR2 is FQNNGV. The CDR3: CASSLGVLNTGVREQFF. In DNA form, the CDR3 reads TGTGCCAGCAGCTTAGGGGTCCTAAATACAGGGGTCCGTGAGCAGTTCTTC.

V and J are TRBV3-1 (or the pseudogene TRBV3-2) and TRBJ2-1; possible D gene TRBD2, 6 bases. This CDR3 is 13 amino acids long. Germline V gives CDR1 LGHDT, CDR2 YNNKEL (reference sequence). The V end lost 0 bases, the J end lost 10 bases, and 10 bases lay between the germline ends. Written as DNA, the CDR3 is TGTGCCAGCAGCCAAGATAGGAGGGCGGAGCAGTTCTTC. It is translated as CASSQDRRAEQFF.

The chain couples TRBV5-1 to TRBJ2-4, with 11 bases aligning to TRBD2. There are 19 residues in the CDR3. Per germline, CDR1 SGHRS and CDR2 YFSETQ. Trimming at V came to 0 bases and at J to 5 bases, leaving 13 bases not matched to a gene. The CDR3 sequence: CASSLAGLAGQAGENIQYF. The CDR3 nucleotides are TGCGCCAGCAGCTTGGCAGGACTAGCGGGCCAAGCGGGGGAAAACATTCAGTACTTC.

CDR3 nucleotides: TGTGCCAGCTCACTAAAACCCCTCCCCGGTGTGCAGTACTTC. Protein product: CASSLKPLPGVQYF. The chain is built from TRBV18 and TRBJ2-7, with D uncertain. In germline, CDR1 is KGHSH, CDR2 LQKENI. Trimming pared 4 bases from V and 9 bases from J, leaving 19 bases between. This CDR3 region has 14 residues.

The genes are TRBV19 and TRBJ1-3; TRBD1 aligns across 7 bases. V trimming: 6 bases; J trimming: 4 bases; junction bases outside the gene matches: 15. The CDR3 loop spans 17 amino acids. Germline CDR1 reads LNHDA; CDR2 reads SQIVND (reference sequence). CDR3 region: CASRNHAGTETGNTIYF. The CDR3 coding sequence is TGTGCCAGTAGGAATCACGCCGGGACAGAGACGGGAAACACCATATATTTT.

The chain links TRBV28 to TRBJ1-2, with D hard to call. CDR3 size: 13 residues. V gave up 4 bases and J gave up 2 bases, with 8 bases separating them. Germline CDR1 MDHEN, CDR2 SYDVKM. The CDR3 here is CASSSGSNYGYTF. The CDR3, as DNA: TGTGCCAGCAGTTCCGGGTCCAACTATGGCTACACCTTC.

The rearrangement links TRBV2 to TRBJ1-1, with no clear D. Germline CDR1 and CDR2: SNHLY and FYNNEI. This CDR3 spans 14 amino acids. V shed 6 bases and J shed 2 bases, with 13 bases lying between them. The CDR3 DNA reads TGTGCCAGCAGCAAAGAGGCAGTCAACACTGAAGCTTTCTTT. This sequence encodes CASSKEAVNTEAFF.

As DNA, the CDR3 is TGCGCCAGCAGCTGGAGAGGGGAGCAGTTCTTC. It is translated as CASSWRGEQFF. This chain connects TRBV5-1 to TRBJ2-1, with a tentative D call TRBD2 (5 bases). CDR1 is SGHRS, CDR2 YFSETQ, per germline. V gave up 3 bases and J gave up 10 bases, with 8 bases separating them. The CDR3 is 11 residues long.

The chain carries TRBV18 and TRBJ1-1, with D unclear. The CDR3 consists of 15 residues. Germline loops: CDR1 KGHSH, CDR2 LQKENI. V was cut by 2 bases and J by 0 bases, with 10 bases left in between. Here the CDR3 DNA reads TGTGCCAGCTCACCAGGCGAAGCGATGAACACTGAAGCTTTCTTT. Translating it yields CASSPGEAMNTEAFF.

This sequence joins TRBV4-3 and TRBJ1-2; D remains unclear. CDR3 length: 14 amino acids. The V and J ends lost 0 bases and 8 bases respectively, with 13 bases between them. CDR1 is LGHNA, CDR2 YSLEER, per germline. The CDR3 region is CASSQEAAVRGYTF. The CDR3 coding sequence is TGCGCCAGCAGCCAAGAAGCGGCAGTGAGAGGCTACACCTTC.

This clone was seen once. V usage is TRBV28 and J usage is TRBJ1-6; 7 positions match TRBD1. Germline CDR1 and CDR2: MDHEN and SYDVKM. The J segment lost 5 bases and the V segment lost 1 base, leaving 5 bases of the junction unmatched. The CDR3 has 16 amino acids. CDR3 loop: CASSLFRQGHNSPLHF. CDR3 bases: TGTGCCAGCAGTTTATTTCGACAGGGCCATAATTCACCCCTCCACTTT.

The gene calls are TRBV6-1 and TRBJ1-3; a weak D match, TRBD1 (5 bases). This CDR3 spans 15 amino acids. V lost 0 bases to trimming and J lost 2 bases, with 8 bases between them. CDR1 MNHNS and CDR2 SASEGT come from the germline V gene. CDR3 nucleotide sequence: TGTGCCAGCAGTGAAGCGGGGGGGACTGGAAACACCATATATTTT. Translated, it gives CASSEAGGTGNTIYF.

This clone was seen just once. The J gene is TRBJ2-7, the V gene TRBV19, with TRBD1 matching over 8 bases. CDR1 LNHDA and CDR2 SQIVND come from the germline V gene (reference sequence). V trimming: 2 bases; J trimming: 0 bases; junction bases outside the gene matches: 3. The CDR3 sequence is 15 residues long. The CDR3 loop reads CASSINTGGSYEQYF. The CDR3 nucleotides read TGTGCCAGTAGTATAAATACAGGGGGCTCCTACGAGCAGTACTTC.